This T cell receptor beta chain was found in a study of pediatric ulcerative colitis. The survey-level immunoSEQ assay was used. Sequencing depth was up to 500,000 reads per sample. The assay was immunoSEQ multiplex PCR, and TCRdb's table has in-frame clones only and misses some. Of tens of thousands of clones listed, under 80% are singletons. CDR1 is MNHNS, CDR2 SASEGT, per germline. V shed 4 bases and J 1 base; nucleotides not matched to a gene: 7. The CDR3 length is 16 residues. Findings and caveats of the study: Substantially fewer templates came from two patients' blood samples.

One to two pinch biopsies were taken from the rectum during colonoscopy. Ulcerative colitis patients received no immunosuppressive medication before the diagnostic colonoscopy. A word on this clone: Its specificity is not known.

The receptor was derived from a girl between 10 and 17 years old with moderate ulcerative colitis. V usage is TRBV6-1 and J usage is TRBJ1-1, with TRBD1 matching 9 bases. The sequencing input was gut tissue. The CDR3 bases are TGTGCCAGCAGTGGTGGACAGGGGTACGCGAACACTGAAGCTTTCTTT. It encodes CASSGGQGYANTEAFF.